The source of this T cell receptor (beta chain) is a study of CD8+CD57+ T cells in acquired aplastic anemia. Study in general: CD4+ and CD8+ cells, once sorted, gave DNA averaging approximately 3 ug.

Overall study findings and caveats: Found in both controls and patients were approximately 30 CD8+ CDR3 sequences.

CDR3 and TCR beta VDJ profiling relied on genomic DNA as the template. Via MiXCR, TCRdb re-called the reads, giving one row per CDR3 protein. Here the sample spans some 170,000 distinct CDR3 sequences, 55% to 65% being singletons. J lost 2 bases, V lost 6 bases, and 9 bases had no gene match. Germline V gene sequence: CDR1 ENHRY, CDR2 SYGVKD. The CDR3 covers 15 residues. A word on this clonotype: Its antigen is undetermined.

Previously, flow cytometry had revealed CD8+CD57+ cell expansion in the patients chosen for sequencing. As a group, the patients uniformly had severe acquired aplastic anemia. No patient had been given any therapy when blood was sampled. The TCR sequence derives from a human donor with aplastic anemia. The chain combines TRBV10-3 with TRBJ2-7; 8 bases line up with TRBD1. Sequences were obtained from sorted CD4+, CD8+, or CD8+CD57+ T cells (not recorded which) from PBMCs. This CDR3 reads CAISTSDRVAYEQYF. Written as DNA, the CDR3 is TGTGCCATCAGCACTTCGGACAGGGTGGCCTACGAGCAGTACTTC.